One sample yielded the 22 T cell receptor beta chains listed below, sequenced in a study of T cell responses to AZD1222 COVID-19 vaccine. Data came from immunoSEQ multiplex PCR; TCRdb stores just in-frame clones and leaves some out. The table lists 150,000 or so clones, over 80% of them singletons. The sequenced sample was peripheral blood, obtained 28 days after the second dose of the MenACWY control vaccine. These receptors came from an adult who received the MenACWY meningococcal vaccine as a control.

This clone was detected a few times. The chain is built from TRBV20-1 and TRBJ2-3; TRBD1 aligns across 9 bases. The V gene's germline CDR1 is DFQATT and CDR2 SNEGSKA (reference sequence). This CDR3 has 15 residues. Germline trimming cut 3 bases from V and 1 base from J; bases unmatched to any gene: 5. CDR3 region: CSASDRQGGTDTQYF. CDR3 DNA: TGCAGTGCTAGTGACAGACAGGGGGGCACAGATACGCAGTATTTT.

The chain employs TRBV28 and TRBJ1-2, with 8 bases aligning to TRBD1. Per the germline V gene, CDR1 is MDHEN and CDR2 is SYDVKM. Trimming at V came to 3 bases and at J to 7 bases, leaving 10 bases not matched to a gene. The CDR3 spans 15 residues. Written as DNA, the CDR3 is TGTGCCAGCAGTTTTTCAGGGGGCGATCGACGTGGCTACACCTTC. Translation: CASSFSGGDRRGYTF.

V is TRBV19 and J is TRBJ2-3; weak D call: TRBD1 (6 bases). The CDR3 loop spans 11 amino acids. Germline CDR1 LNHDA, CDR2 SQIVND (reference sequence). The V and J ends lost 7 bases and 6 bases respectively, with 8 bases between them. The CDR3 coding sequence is TGTGCCAGTATTAGGGGGGATACGCAGTATTTT. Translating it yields CASIRGDTQYF.

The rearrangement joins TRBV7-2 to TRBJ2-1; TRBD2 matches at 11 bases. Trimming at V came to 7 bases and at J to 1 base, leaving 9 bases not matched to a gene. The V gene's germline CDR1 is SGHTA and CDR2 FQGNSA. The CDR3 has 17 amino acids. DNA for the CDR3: TGTGCCAGCACCGCGACTAGCGGGGCCTTTTCCTACAATGAGCAGTTCTTC. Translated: CASTATSGAFSYNEQFF.

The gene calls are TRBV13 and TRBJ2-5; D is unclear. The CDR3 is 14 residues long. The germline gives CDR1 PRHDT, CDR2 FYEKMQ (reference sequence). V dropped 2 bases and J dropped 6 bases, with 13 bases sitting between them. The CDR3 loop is CASSLQVDGKTQYF. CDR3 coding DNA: TGTGCCAGCAGCTTACAGGTTGATGGGAAGACCCAGTACTTC.

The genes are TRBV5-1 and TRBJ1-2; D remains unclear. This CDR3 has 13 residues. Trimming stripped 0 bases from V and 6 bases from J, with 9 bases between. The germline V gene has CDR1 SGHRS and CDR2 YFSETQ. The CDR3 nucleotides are TGCGCCAGCAGCTTGGTCGCAGATAATGGCTACACCTTC. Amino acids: CASSLVADNGYTF.

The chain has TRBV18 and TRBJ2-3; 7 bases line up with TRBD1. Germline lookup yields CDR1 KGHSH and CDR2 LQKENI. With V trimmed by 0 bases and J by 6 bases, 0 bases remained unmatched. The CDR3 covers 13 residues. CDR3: CASSPPTGDTQYF. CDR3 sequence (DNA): TGTGCCAGCTCACCACCGACAGGGGATACGCAGTATTTT.

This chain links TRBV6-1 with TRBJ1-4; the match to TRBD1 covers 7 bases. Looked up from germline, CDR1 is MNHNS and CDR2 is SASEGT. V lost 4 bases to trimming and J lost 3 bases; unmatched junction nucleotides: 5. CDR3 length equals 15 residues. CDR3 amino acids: CASSGWDRSNEKLFF. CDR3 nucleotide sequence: TGTGCCAGCAGTGGTTGGGACAGATCTAATGAAAAACTGTTTTTT.

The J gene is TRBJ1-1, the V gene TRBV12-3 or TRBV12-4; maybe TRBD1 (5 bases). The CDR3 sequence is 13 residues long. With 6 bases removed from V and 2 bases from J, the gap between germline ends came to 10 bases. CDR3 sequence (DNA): TGTGCCAGCAGGCTACAGGTTAACACTGAAGCTTTCTTT. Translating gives CASRLQVNTEAFF.

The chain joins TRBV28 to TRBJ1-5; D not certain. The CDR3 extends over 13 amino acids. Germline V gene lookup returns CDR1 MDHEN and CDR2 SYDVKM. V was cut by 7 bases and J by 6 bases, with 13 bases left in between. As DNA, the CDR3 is TGTGCCAGCACCGGACTCAGCGGTCAGCCCCAGCATTTT. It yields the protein CASTGLSGQPQHF.

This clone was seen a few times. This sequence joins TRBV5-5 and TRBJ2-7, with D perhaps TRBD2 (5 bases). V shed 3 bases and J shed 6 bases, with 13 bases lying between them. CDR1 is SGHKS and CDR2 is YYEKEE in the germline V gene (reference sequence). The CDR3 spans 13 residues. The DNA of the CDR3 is TGTGCCAGCAGCTCCATCGTTGGGAGCGAGCAGTACTTC. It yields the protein CASSSIVGSEQYF. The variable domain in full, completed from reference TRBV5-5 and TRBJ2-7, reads DAGVTQSPTHLIKTRGQQVTLRCSPISGHKSVSWYQQVLGQGPQFIFQYYEKEERGRGNFPDRFSARQFPNYSSELNVNALLLGDSALYLCASSSIVGSEQYFGPGTRLTVT.

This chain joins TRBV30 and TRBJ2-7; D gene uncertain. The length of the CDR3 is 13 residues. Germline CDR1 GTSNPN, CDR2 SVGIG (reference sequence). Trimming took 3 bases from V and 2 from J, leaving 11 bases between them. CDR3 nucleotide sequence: TGTGCCTGGAGCATGGCAGTTGCCTACGAGCAGTACTTC. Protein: CAWSMAVAYEQYF.

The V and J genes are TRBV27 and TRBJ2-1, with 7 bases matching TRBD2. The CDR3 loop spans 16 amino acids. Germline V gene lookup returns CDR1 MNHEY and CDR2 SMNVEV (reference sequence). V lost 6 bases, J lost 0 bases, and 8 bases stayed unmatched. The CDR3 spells CASRVISGTSYNEQFF. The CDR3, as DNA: TGTGCCAGCAGGGTTATAAGCGGGACCTCCTACAATGAGCAGTTCTTC.

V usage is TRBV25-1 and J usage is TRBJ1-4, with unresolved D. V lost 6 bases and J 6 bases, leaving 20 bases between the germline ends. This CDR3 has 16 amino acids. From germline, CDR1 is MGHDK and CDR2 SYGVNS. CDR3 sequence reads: CASRANAPWVDEKLFF. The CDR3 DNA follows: TGTGCCAGCAGGGCCAATGCCCCGTGGGTGGATGAAAAACTGTTTTTT.

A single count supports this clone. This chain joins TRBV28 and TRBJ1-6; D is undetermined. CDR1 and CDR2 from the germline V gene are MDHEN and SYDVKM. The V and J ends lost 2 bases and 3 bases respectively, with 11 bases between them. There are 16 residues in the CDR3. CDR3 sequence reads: CASSLEAAHYNSPLHF. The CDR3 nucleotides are TGTGCCAGCAGTTTAGAGGCAGCTCACTATAATTCACCCCTCCACTTT.

In DNA, the CDR3 is TGTGCCAGCCGTAAACAGGGATCTGGAAACACCATATATTTT. Protein product: CASRKQGSGNTIYF. This chain joins TRBV28 and TRBJ1-3; D possibly corresponds to TRBD1 (6 bases). The CDR3 runs to 14 residues. The germline CDR1 and CDR2 sequences are MDHEN and SYDVKM. The germline V and J ends were trimmed by 8 bases and 1 base, with 12 bases remaining between them.

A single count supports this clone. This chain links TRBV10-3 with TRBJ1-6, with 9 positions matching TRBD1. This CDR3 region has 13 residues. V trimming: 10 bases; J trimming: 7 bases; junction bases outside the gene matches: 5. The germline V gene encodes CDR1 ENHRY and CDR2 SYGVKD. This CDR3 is CATRQGENSPLHF. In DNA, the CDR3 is TGTGCCACCCGACAGGGGGAGAATTCACCCCTCCACTTT.

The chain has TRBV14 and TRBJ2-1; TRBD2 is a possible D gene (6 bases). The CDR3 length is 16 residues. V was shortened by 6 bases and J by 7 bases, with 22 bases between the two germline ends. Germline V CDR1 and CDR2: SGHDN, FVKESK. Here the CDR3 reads CASSQVGGNSANEQFF. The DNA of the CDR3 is TGTGCCAGCAGTCAGGTTGGCGGGAACTCGGCAAATGAGCAGTTCTTC.

The DNA for the CDR3 is TGTGCCAGCAGCACTCTTAGCGGGATGAGGACTTACGAGCAGTACTTC. It is translated as CASSTLSGMRTYEQYF. The J gene is TRBJ2-7, the V gene TRBV27, with 8 bases identical to TRBD2. With 6 bases clipped from V and 4 bases from J, the junction kept 14 bases outside the gene matches. In germline, CDR1 is MNHEY, CDR2 SMNVEV (reference sequence). The length of the CDR3 is 16 residues.

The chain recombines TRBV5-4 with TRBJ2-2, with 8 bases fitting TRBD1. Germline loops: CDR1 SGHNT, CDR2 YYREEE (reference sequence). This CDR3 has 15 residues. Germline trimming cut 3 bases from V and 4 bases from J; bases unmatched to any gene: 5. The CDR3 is CASSSNRGFTGELFF. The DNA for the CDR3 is TGTGCCAGCAGCTCTAACAGGGGGTTCACCGGGGAGCTGTTTTTT.

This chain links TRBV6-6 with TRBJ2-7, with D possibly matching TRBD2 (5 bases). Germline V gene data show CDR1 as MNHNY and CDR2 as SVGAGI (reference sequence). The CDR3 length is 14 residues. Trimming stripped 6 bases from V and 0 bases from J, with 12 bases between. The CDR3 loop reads CASSLGLLSYEQYF. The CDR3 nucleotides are TGTGCCAGCAGCCTAGGACTCCTCTCCTACGAGCAGTACTTC.

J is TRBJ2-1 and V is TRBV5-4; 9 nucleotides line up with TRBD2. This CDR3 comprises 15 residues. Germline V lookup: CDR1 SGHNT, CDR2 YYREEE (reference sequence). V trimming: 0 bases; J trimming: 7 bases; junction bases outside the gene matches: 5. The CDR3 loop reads CASSLEREEHNEQFF. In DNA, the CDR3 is TGTGCCAGCAGCTTGGAGCGGGAGGAACATAATGAGCAGTTCTTC. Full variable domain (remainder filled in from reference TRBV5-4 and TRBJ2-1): ETGVTQSPTHLIKTRGQQVTLRCSSQSGHNTVSWYQQALGQGPQFIFQYYREEENGRGNFPPRFSGLQFPNYSSELNVNALELDDSALYLCASSLEREEHNEQFFGPGTRLTVL.